One sample yielded the 31 T cell receptor beta chains listed below, sequenced in a study of blood T cell repertoires in COVID-19. Produced via immunoSEQ multiplex PCR; TCRdb's table is partial and in-frame only. The table lists 200,000 to 300,000 clones, just under 90% of them singletons. Sequenced: peripheral blood. The receptors were sampled from a woman aged 40 to 50 with acute or convalescent COVID-19.

The chain uses TRBV3-1 (or the pseudogene TRBV3-2) and TRBJ1-2; D is ambiguous. Germline-derived CDR1 and CDR2 are LGHDT and YNNKEL (reference sequence). The CDR3 loop spans 14 amino acids. V lost 0 bases, J lost 5 bases, and 10 bases lay in between. DNA of the CDR3: TGTGCCAGCAGCCAAGAGGAGGCCGGTTATGGCTACACCTTC. Its protein product is CASSQEEAGYGYTF.

The chain employs TRBV7-2 and TRBJ1-1, with 7 bases fitting TRBD1. CDR1 SGHTA and CDR2 FQGNSA come from the germline V gene. CDR3 length: 18 residues. The trim removed 1 base at V and 4 bases at J, leaving 15 bases unmatched. The CDR3 DNA sequence: TGTGCCAGCAGCTTAGGTGTCACAGGGGTAGGAGTGGTCACTGAAGCTTTCTTT. It yields the protein CASSLGVTGVGVVTEAFF.

This rearrangement joins TRBV3-1 (or the pseudogene TRBV3-2) to TRBJ1-6; D gene uncertain. Germline V lookup: CDR1 LGHDT, CDR2 YNNKEL (reference sequence). The CDR3 is 17 amino acids. Trimming cost V 4 bases and J 11 bases, with 24 bases left between them. The CDR3 bases are TGTGCCAGCAGCCTACTCTCGAGCCGGTTCACCGGGACACCCCTCCACTTT. It yields the protein CASSLLSSRFTGTPLHF.

This chain links TRBV4-2 with TRBJ1-1; maybe TRBD1 (6 bases). Germline V gene data show CDR1 as LGHNA and CDR2 as YNFKEQ. Deletions cut 0 bases from V and 0 bases from J, with 14 bases between. The CDR3 contains 17 residues. In nucleotides, the CDR3 is TGTGCCAGCAGCCAAGAAACAGGGTTTCTTTTGAACACTGAAGCTTTCTTT. The encoded protein is CASSQETGFLLNTEAFF.

J is TRBJ2-3 and V is TRBV3-1 (or the pseudogene TRBV3-2), with 8 positions matching TRBD1. The germline CDR1 and CDR2 sequences are LGHDT and YNNKEL (reference sequence). V dropped 4 bases and J dropped 1; count of bases not matched to a gene: 7. The CDR3 extends over 16 amino acids. The DNA for the CDR3 is TGTGCCAGCAGCCCAGACAGGGGCCTACGCACAGATACGCAGTATTTT. Protein: CASSPDRGLRTDTQYF.

This chain links TRBV5-1 with TRBJ2-1; 13 bases match TRBD2. This CDR3 contains 19 residues. CDR1 SGHRS and CDR2 YFSETQ come from the germline V gene. The V segment lost 1 base and the J segment 0 bases; nucleotides outside the gene matches: 7. The CDR3 protein is CASSLSGLAGASSYNEQFF. CDR3 sequence (DNA): TGCGCCAGCAGCTTGTCAGGACTAGCGGGGGCTAGCTCCTACAATGAGCAGTTCTTC.

The chain uses TRBV2 and TRBJ2-7; 7 nucleotides line up with TRBD2. Germline values: CDR1 SNHLY, CDR2 FYNNEI. V lost 2 bases to trimming and J lost 6 bases; unmatched junction nucleotides: 4. CDR3 size: 13 residues. The CDR3 region is CASSEWGGSEQYV. The CDR3 DNA sequence: TGTGCCAGCAGTGAATGGGGGGGGTCCGAGCAGTACGTC.

This rearrangement joins TRBV30 to TRBJ2-5; the D gene is possibly TRBD2 (5 bases). The V gene's germline CDR1 is GTSNPN and CDR2 SVGIG (reference sequence). V was trimmed by 6 bases and J by 1 base, leaving 12 bases between them. The CDR3 runs 13 residues. This CDR3 is CACRAGPQETQYF. The CDR3 DNA is TGTGCCTGCCGTGCGGGCCCCCAAGAGACCCAGTACTTC.

The rearrangement uses TRBV30 and TRBJ2-3, with a tentative D call TRBD1 (6 bases). In germline, CDR1 is GTSNPN, CDR2 SVGIG (reference sequence). The CDR3 contains 16 residues. V was clipped by 3 bases and J by 0 bases, with 16 bases between them. CDR3 in amino acids: CAWSTQRQASTDTQYF. In DNA form, the CDR3 reads TGTGCCTGGAGCACCCAACGACAGGCTAGCACAGATACGCAGTATTTT.

V and J are TRBV19 and TRBJ2-6; no clear D gene. Germline loops: CDR1 LNHDA, CDR2 SQIVND (reference sequence). The V end was cut by 4 bases, the J end by 0 bases, with 10 bases between. This CDR3 is 16 amino acids long. The DNA for the CDR3 is TGTGCCAGTAGTAACTACCGATCCTCTGGGGCCAACGTCCTGACTTTC. Its protein is CASSNYRSSGANVLTF.

The chain has TRBV5-4 and TRBJ2-3; 10 bases match TRBD2. The CDR3 is 16 amino acids. Germline CDR1 is SGHNT and CDR2 is YYREEE (reference sequence). The ends lost 3 bases at V and 1 base at J; junction bases unmatched: 5. In nucleotides, the CDR3 is TGTGCCAGCAGCTCCGCGCTAGCGGGAGGCACAGATACGCAGTATTTT. The encoded protein is CASSSALAGGTDTQYF.

V and J are TRBV6-1 and TRBJ2-1; perhaps TRBD2 as D (5 bases). The length of the CDR3 is 14 residues. The V end lost 0 bases, the J end lost 8 bases, and 11 bases lay between the germline ends. Germline values: CDR1 MNHNS, CDR2 SASEGT. Here the CDR3 reads CASSEATSRDEQFF. CDR3 bases: TGTGCCAGCAGTGAAGCTACTAGTAGGGATGAGCAGTTCTTC.

The chain recombines TRBV2 with TRBJ2-1; TRBD2 matches 10 bases. This CDR3 is 15 amino acids long. Germline-derived CDR1 and CDR2 are SNHLY and FYNNEI. J gave up 4 bases and V 6 bases, and 6 bases lay outside the gene matches. The CDR3 reads CASRASGGQYNEQFF. In DNA, the CDR3 is TGTGCCAGCAGGGCTAGCGGGGGTCAATACAATGAGCAGTTCTTC. Drawing the rest from reference TRBV2 and TRBJ2-1, the complete variable domain is EPEVTQTPSHQVTQMGQEVILRCVPISNHLYFYWYRQILGQKVEFLVSFYNNEISEKSEIFDDQFSVERPDGSNFTLKIRSTKLEDSAMYFCASRASGGQYNEQFFGPGTRLTVL.

This clone was seen just once. The gene calls are TRBV7-2 and TRBJ1-2; TRBD1 agrees at 10 bases. CDR1 is SGHTA and CDR2 is FQGNSA in the germline V gene. The CDR3 spans 13 residues. V shed 4 bases and J 7 bases; nucleotides not matched to a gene: 3. In DNA form, the CDR3 reads TGTGCCAGCAGCTCTAGGGACAGGGGTGGCTACACCTTC. Amino acid sequence: CASSSRDRGGYTF. The full variable domain, in which reference TRBV7-2 and TRBJ1-2 provide the parts outside the CDR3, is GAGVSQSPSNKVTEKGKDVELRCDPISGHTALYWYRQSLGQGLEFLIYFQGNSAPDKSGLPSDRFSAERTGGSVSTLTIQRTQQEDSAVYLCASSSRDRGGYTFGSGTRLTVV.

This clone was observed a handful of times. The chain combines TRBV6-1 with TRBJ1-1, with 7 bases that match TRBD1. Germline V gives CDR1 MNHNS, CDR2 SASEGT. This CDR3 has 16 residues. Unmatched junction bases numbered 10, after V lost 4 bases and J lost 2 bases. CDR3: CASSARTGLSNTEAFF. In nucleotides, the CDR3 is TGTGCCAGCAGTGCCAGGACAGGACTATCCAACACTGAAGCTTTCTTT.

V usage is TRBV5-1 and J usage is TRBJ2-5; D call uncertain. The CDR3 consists of 15 residues. CDR1 is SGHRS and CDR2 is YFSETQ in the germline V gene. V lost 0 bases to trimming and J lost 0 bases, with 9 bases between them. The CDR3 is CASSLELEYQETQYF. CDR3 DNA: TGCGCCAGCAGCTTGGAGCTCGAGTACCAAGAGACCCAGTACTTC.

This chain links TRBV5-4 with TRBJ2-5; 8 bases agree with TRBD1. CDR1 is SGHNT and CDR2 is YYREEE in the germline V gene (reference sequence). The CDR3 loop spans 15 amino acids. V lost 4 bases to trimming and J lost 3 bases; unmatched junction nucleotides: 8. The CDR3 nucleotides read TGTGCCAGCAGCCTAAAAAAGACAGGGGAAGAGACCCAGTACTTC. Translation gives CASSLKKTGEETQYF.

The chain has TRBV13 and TRBJ2-1; 7 bases are a match to TRBD2. Germline CDR1 is PRHDT and CDR2 is FYEKMQ (reference sequence). After removal of 1 base from V and 12 bases from J, the junction contained 3 bases not matched to a gene. The CDR3 is made up of 12 amino acids. CDR3 region: CASSLETGGQFF. DNA for the CDR3: TGTGCCAGCAGCTTAGAGACGGGGGGGCAGTTCTTC.

The V call is TRBV20-1, the J call TRBJ1-1, with 8 bases matching TRBD1. The CDR3 consists of 18 residues. The trim removed 3 bases at V and 1 base at J, leaving 16 bases unmatched. Germline CDR1 DFQATT, CDR2 SNEGSKA (reference sequence). The CDR3, as DNA: TGCAGTGCTAGTCGGTATCACCCAGGGGGCTATCGGAACACTGAAGCTTTCTTT. This sequence encodes CSASRYHPGGYRNTEAFF.

The V call is TRBV12-5, the J call TRBJ2-3, with D perhaps TRBD2 (6 bases). Germline CDR1 reads LGHNT; CDR2 reads FRNRAP. This CDR3 is 19 amino acids long. The ends were cut back, 0 bases at V and 2 bases at J, with 21 bases in the middle. The CDR3 region is CASGLVRLIGGWITDTQYF. In DNA, the CDR3 is TGTGCTAGTGGTTTGGTACGGTTGATCGGGGGTTGGATCACAGATACGCAGTATTTT.

The gene calls are TRBV6-5 and TRBJ2-7; 8 bases map to TRBD1. The CDR3 spans 14 residues. Germline values: CDR1 MNHEY, CDR2 SVGAGI. V was pared by 4 bases and J by 3 bases, with 5 bases of the junction left unmatched. CDR3: CASSSDRANYEQYV. The CDR3 coding sequence is TGTGCCAGCAGTTCGGACAGGGCTAACTACGAGCAGTACGTC.

This chain connects TRBV2 to TRBJ2-4; 8 nucleotides match TRBD2. This CDR3 is built from 17 residues. Germline V gene sequence: CDR1 SNHLY, CDR2 FYNNEI. J was trimmed by 0 bases and V by 4 bases; bases with no gene match: 8. The CDR3 loop reads CASSVPFGGGAKNIQYF. The CDR3 DNA reads as TGTGCCAGCAGTGTCCCTTTCGGGGGGGGAGCCAAAAACATTCAGTACTTC.

The rearrangement links TRBV11-2 to TRBJ1-2; 7 bases align to TRBD1. The CDR3 runs 13 residues. Germline loops: CDR1 SGHAT, CDR2 FQNNGV. The V segment lost 4 bases and the J segment 3 bases; nucleotides outside the gene matches: 2. CDR3 sequence reads: CASSSGQDYGYTF. The CDR3 DNA reads as TGTGCCAGCAGCTCAGGACAGGACTATGGCTACACCTTC.

This chain links TRBV29-1 with TRBJ2-5, with 10 nucleotides matching TRBD2. CDR1 and CDR2 from the germline V gene are SQVTM and ANQGSEA. The CDR3 runs 13 residues. V dropped 8 bases and J dropped 4; count of bases not matched to a gene: 7. The CDR3 bases are TGCAGCTTCCGATCTAGCGGGGGAGAGACCCAGTACTTC. Its translation: CSFRSSGGETQYF.

This chain links TRBV11-3 with TRBJ2-2; tentatively, D is TRBD2 (6 bases). The CDR3 contains 14 residues. Germline CDR1 SGHNT, CDR2 YENEEA. Trimming took off 5 bases at V and 6 bases at J, with 13 bases between the two ends. The CDR3 DNA reads as TGTGCCAGCAGCCTGCCGGAGGGCCCCGGGGAGCTGTTTTTT. Protein sequence: CASSLPEGPGELFF.

The chain is built from TRBV7-8 and TRBJ2-7, with 9 bases identical to TRBD1. This CDR3 has 15 amino acids. The germline gives CDR1 SGHVS, CDR2 FQNEAQ. Trimming cost V 1 base and J 4 bases; bases outside gene matches: 5. Written as DNA, the CDR3 is TGTGCCAGCAGCTTAGGGACAGGGGTGAATTACGAGCAGTACGTC. Protein product: CASSLGTGVNYEQYV.

The chain employs TRBV29-1 and TRBJ1-2; D is perhaps TRBD1 (5 bases). Germline CDR1 SQVTM, CDR2 ANQGSEA. This CDR3 is built from 11 residues. CDR3 amino acids: CRSLGPYGYTF. DNA of the CDR3: TGCAGGTCCCTGGGGCCCTATGGCTACACCTTC.

This chain connects TRBV28 to TRBJ1-6; tentative D call: TRBD1 (5 bases). This CDR3 has 14 amino acids. The germline V gene has CDR1 MDHEN and CDR2 SYDVKM. Deletions cut 5 bases from V and 9 bases from J, with 14 bases between. The CDR3 loop reads CASSVLRGGSPLHF. The DNA of the CDR3 is TGTGCCAGCAGTGTGTTAAGGGGTGGTTCACCCCTCCACTTT.

The CDR3 region is CASSLGTSQGEQYV. The CDR3 coding sequence is TGTGCCAGCAGCTTGGGGACTAGCCAGGGAGAGCAGTACGTC. This chain links TRBV5-5 with TRBJ2-7, with TRBD2 matching over 8 bases. The V gene end was trimmed by 0 bases and the J gene end by 7 bases; junction bases not matched to a gene: 6. The CDR3 loop spans 14 amino acids. Looked up from germline, CDR1 is SGHKS and CDR2 is YYEKEE (reference sequence).

The CDR3 bases are TGTGCCAGCACCGGGACAGGGGGCAGGTTGGCCTATAATTCACCCCTCCACTTT. As protein: CASTGTGGRLAYNSPLHF. The chain carries TRBV25-1 and TRBJ1-6; TRBD1 aligns across 12 bases. This CDR3 contains 18 residues. The germline CDR1 and CDR2 sequences are MGHDK and SYGVNS. The ends lost 7 bases at V and 2 bases at J; junction bases unmatched: 9.

The V gene is TRBV10-3, the J gene TRBJ1-2; 8 bases match TRBD1. J lost 0 bases, V lost 8 bases, and 8 bases had no gene match. CDR1 ENHRY and CDR2 SYGVKD come from the germline V gene. The length of the CDR3 is 15 residues. CDR3 DNA: TGTGCCATCGGGGGGCAGGGGGCAGCTAACTATGGCTACACCTTC. Its translation is CAIGGQGAANYGYTF.